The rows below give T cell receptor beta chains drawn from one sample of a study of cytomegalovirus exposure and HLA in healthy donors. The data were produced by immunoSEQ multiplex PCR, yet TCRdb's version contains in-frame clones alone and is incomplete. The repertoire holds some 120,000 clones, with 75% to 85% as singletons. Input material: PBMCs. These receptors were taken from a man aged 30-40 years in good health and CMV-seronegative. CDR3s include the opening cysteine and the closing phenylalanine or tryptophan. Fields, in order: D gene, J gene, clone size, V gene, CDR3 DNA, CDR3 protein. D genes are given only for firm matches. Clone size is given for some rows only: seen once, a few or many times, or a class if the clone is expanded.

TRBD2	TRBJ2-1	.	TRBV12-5	TGTGCTAGTGGTTTGGTTAGCGGGACTTCCTACAATGAGCAGTTCTTC	CASGLVSGTSYNEQFF
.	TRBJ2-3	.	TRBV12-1	TGTGCCTTACCGGGACTAGCGGGAGTCTTAGATACGCAGTATTTT	CALPGLAGVLDTQYF
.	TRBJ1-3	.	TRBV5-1	TGCGCCAGCAGCGAAGGAACAGCAACCTCTGGAAACACCATATATTTT	CASSEGTATSGNTIYF
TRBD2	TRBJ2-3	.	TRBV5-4	TGTGCCAGCAGCTTAAGTCTAGCGGCAGCAGATACGCAGTATTTT	CASSLSLAAADTQYF
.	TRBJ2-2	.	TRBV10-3	TGTGCCATCAGTGAGTCGACCGTCGGGGACACCGGGGAGCTGTTTTTT	CAISESTVGDTGELFF
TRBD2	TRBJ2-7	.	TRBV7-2	TGTGCCAGCAGCTTAGCGGGGCTAGCGGACTACGAGCAGTACTTC	CASSLAGLADYEQYF
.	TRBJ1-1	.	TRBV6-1	TGTGCCAGCAACTTGGAGGCCCACACTGAAGCTTTCTTT	CASNLEAHTEAFF
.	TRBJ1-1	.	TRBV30	TGTGCCTGTAATACAGGGCCCACTGAAGCTTTCTTT	CACNTGPTEAFF
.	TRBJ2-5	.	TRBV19	TGTGCCAGTAGTATGAGGACTGAAGAAGAGACCCAGTACTTC	CASSMRTEEETQYF
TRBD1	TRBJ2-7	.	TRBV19	TGTGCCAGTAGTCCCGTGGGACAGGGATGGGCCGAGCAGTACTTC	CASSPVGQGWAEQYF
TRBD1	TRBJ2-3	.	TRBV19	TGTGCCAGTAGTATAATACAGGGGGACACAGATACGCAGTATTTT	CASSIIQGDTDTQYF
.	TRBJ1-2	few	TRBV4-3	TGCGCCAGCAGCCAAGATGACGGGAACTATGGCTACACCTTC	CASSQDDGNYGYTF
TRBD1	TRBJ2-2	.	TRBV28	TGTGCCAGCAGAAAAGACAGGGCCGGGGAGCTGTTTTTT	CASRKDRAGELFF
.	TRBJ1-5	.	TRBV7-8	TGTGCCAGCAGCTTAGGGGCCAGCAGAAATAGCAATCAGCCCCAGCATTTT	CASSLGASRNSNQPQHF
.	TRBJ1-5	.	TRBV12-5	TGTGCTAGTGGTCCCACTTTCGGGGGCAATCAGCCCCAGCATTTT	CASGPTFGGNQPQHF
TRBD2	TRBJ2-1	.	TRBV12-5	TGTGCTAGTGGGCTAGCGGAATACAATGAGCAGTTCTTC	CASGLAEYNEQFF
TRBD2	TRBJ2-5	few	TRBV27	TGTGCCAGCAGTTTATTCGGGGGGGACTTCCGAGCCAAAGAGACCCAGTACTTC	CASSLFGGDFRAKETQYF
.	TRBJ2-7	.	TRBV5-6	TGTGCCAGCAGCCGTTCCTATCGCTCTGCCTACGAGCAGTACTTC	CASSRSYRSAYEQYF
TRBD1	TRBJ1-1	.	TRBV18	TGTGCCAGCTCACAAGCAGGGGGGACTGAAGCTTTCTTT	CASSQAGGTEAFF
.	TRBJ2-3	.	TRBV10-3	TGTGCCATCAGTGAGTCAATCGAGGTAGATACGCAGTATTTT	CAISESIEVDTQYF
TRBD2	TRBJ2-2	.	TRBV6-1	TGTGCCAGCAGTGAAGCGCCAGGGACTAGCGGGAGGGCCGGGGAGCTGTTTTTT	CASSEAPGTSGRAGELFF
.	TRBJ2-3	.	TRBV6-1	TGTGCCAGCAGTGCCGGAGGACAGCCTAGGCCGGAGTATTTT	CASSAGGQPRPEYF
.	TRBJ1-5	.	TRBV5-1	TGCGCCAGCAGCTATCCGGGACTCCATAGCAATCAGCCCCAGAATTTT	CASSYPGLHSNQPQNF
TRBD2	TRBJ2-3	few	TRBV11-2	TGTGCCAGCAGCTTAGACGGGGTGTTCGGGCGGGAGGCCCGGGGAGATACGCAGTATTTT	CASSLDGVFGREARGDTQYF
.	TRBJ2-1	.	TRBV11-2	TGTGCCAGCAGCTTAGATCTAGGGGTCCCCTACAATGAGCAGTTCTTC	CASSLDLGVPYNEQFF
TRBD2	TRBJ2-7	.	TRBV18	TGTGCCAGCTCACCCGATAAAAACGGACTAGCGGGAATGGAGGAGCAGTACTTC	CASSPDKNGLAGMEEQYF
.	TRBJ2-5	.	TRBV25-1	TGTGCCAGCAGTGAATTTCGGGGGCAAGAGACCCAGTACTTC	CASSEFRGQETQYF
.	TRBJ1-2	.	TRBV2	TGTGCCAGCAGTCCGGGGCAGGGGTATGGCTACACCTTC	CASSPGQGYGYTF
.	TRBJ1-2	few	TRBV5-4	TGTGCCAGCAGCTTGGGATTGGGCAGTGGCTACACCTTC	CASSLGLGSGYTF
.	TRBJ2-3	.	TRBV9	TGTGCCAGCAGCGCCACCGCACAAACCACAGATACGCAGTATTTT	CASSATAQTTDTQYF
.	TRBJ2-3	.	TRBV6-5	TGTGCCAGCAGGACCAGTATAGCCACAGATACGCAGTATTTT	CASRTSIATDTQYF
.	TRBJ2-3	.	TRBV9	TGTGCCAGCAGCACACAGGGAAGGGGGACGCAGTATTTT	CASSTQGRGTQYF
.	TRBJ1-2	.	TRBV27	TGTGCCAGCAGTTTAAAGGGGGGGAACTATGGCTACACCTTC	CASSLKGGNYGYTF
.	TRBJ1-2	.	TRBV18	TGTGCCAGCTCACCACCCAACGAACGAGATGGCTACACCTTC	CASSPPNERDGYTF
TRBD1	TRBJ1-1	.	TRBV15	TGTGCCACCAGCAGAGAAATACAGGGGGGCACTGAAGCTTTCTTT	CATSREIQGGTEAFF
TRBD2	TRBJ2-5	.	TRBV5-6	TGCGCCAGCAGCTTAGCGGGAGCGCAAGAGACCCAGTACTTC	CASSLAGAQETQYF
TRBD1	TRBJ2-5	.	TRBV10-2	TGCGCCAGCAGGGGGACAGGCCTTCATGAGACCCAGTACTTC	CASRGTGLHETQYF
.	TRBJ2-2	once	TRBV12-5	TGTGCTAGTGGTTTGATAGGGTTTAGCGATGAGCCCGCCGGGGAGCTGTTTTTT	CASGLIGFSDEPAGELFF
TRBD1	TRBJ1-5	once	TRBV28	TGTGCCAGCAGGGGCCGGGACAGCCCGGGTTCGACCCAGCATTTT	CASRGRDSPGSTQHF
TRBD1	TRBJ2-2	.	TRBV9	TGTGCCAGCAGCGACGGGACAGCAAACACCGGGGAGCTGTTTTTT	CASSDGTANTGELFF
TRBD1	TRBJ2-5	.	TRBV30	TGTGCCTGGAGTGTATATTTCCCAGGACAGGGGGAAGGCGAGACCCAGTACTTC	CAWSVYFPGQGEGETQYF
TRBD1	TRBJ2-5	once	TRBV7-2	TGTGCCAGCAGCTTTGGACAGGGCCAAGAGACCCAGTACTTC	CASSFGQGQETQYF
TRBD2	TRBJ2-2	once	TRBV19	TGTGCCAGTAGTATAGATCTAGTGGCGGGAGCTGGGACCGGGGAGCTGTTTTTT	CASSIDLVAGAGTGELFF
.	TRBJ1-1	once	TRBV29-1	TGCAGCGTCTCACACAACACTGAAGCTTTCTTT	CSVSHNTEAFF
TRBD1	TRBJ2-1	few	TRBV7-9	TGTGCCAGCAGCCGTGAAAGGACAGGGAAGAATGAGCAGTTCTTC	CASSRERTGKNEQFF
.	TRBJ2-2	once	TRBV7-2	TGTGCCAGCAGCCCGGGACTTACCGGGGAGCTGTTTTTT	CASSPGLTGELFF
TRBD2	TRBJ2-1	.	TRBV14	TGTGCCAGCAGCCAAGAGGGACTAGCGGGAGGGCCTGGTAATGAGCAGTTCTTC	CASSQEGLAGGPGNEQFF
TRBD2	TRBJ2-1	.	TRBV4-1	TGCGCCAGCAGTACATTGCCTAGCGGGGTAAATAACAATGAGCAGTTCTTC	CASSTLPSGVNNNEQFF
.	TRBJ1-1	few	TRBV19	TGTGCCAGTAGTCGGCGCCACAGGGCGGAGAACACTGAAGCTTTCTTT	CASSRRHRAENTEAFF
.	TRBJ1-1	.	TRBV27	TGTGCCAGCAGCAACAAAGGGGGGGGCACTGAAGCTTTCTTT	CASSNKGGGTEAFF